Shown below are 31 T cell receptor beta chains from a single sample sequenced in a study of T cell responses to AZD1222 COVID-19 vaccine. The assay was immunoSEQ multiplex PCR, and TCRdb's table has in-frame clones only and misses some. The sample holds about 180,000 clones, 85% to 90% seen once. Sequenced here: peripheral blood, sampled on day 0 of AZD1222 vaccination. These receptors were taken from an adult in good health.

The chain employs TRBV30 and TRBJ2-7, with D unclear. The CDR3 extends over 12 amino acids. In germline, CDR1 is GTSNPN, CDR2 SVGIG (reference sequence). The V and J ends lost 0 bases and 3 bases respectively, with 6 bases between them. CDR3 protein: CAWSVNSYEQYF. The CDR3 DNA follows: TGTGCCTGGAGTGTAAACAGCTACGAGCAGTACTTC.

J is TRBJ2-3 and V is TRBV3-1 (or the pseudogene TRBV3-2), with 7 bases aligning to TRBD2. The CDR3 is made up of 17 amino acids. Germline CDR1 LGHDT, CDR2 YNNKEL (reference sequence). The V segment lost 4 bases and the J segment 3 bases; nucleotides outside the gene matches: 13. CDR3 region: CASSPGFGAGDTDTQYF. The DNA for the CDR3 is TGTGCCAGCAGCCCTGGGTTTGGTGCGGGGGATACAGATACGCAGTATTTT.

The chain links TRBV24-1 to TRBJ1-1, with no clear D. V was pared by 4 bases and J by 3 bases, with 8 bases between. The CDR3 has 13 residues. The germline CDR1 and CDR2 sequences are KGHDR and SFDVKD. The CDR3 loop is CATSDPLDTEAFF. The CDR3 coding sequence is TGTGCCACCAGTGACCCGCTTGACACTGAAGCTTTCTTT.

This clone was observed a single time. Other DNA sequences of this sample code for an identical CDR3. This chain's CDR3 is CAWSVGGTGELFF. CDR3 bases: TGTGCCTGGAGTGTTGGTGGCACCGGGGAGCTGTTTTTT. V usage is TRBV30 and J usage is TRBJ2-2; D unresolved. CDR1 is GTSNPN, CDR2 SVGIG, per germline (reference sequence). Trimming cost V 0 bases and J 4 bases, with 6 bases left between them. This CDR3 has 13 residues.

As DNA, the CDR3 is TGTGCCAGCTCACCACGGGGAATCGATGAGCAGTTCTTC. Its translation is CASSPRGIDEQFF. The J gene is TRBJ2-1, the V gene TRBV18; no clear D gene. Trimming took 1 base from V and 8 from J, leaving 9 bases between them. The germline CDR1 and CDR2 sequences are KGHSH and LQKENI. This CDR3 region has 13 residues. The variable domain in full, completed from reference TRBV18 and TRBJ2-1, reads NAGVMQNPRHLVRRRGQEARLRCSPMKGHSHVYWYRQLPEEGLKFMVYLQKENIIDESGMPKERFSAEFPKEGPSILRIQQVVRGDSAAYFCASSPRGIDEQFFGPGTRLTVL.

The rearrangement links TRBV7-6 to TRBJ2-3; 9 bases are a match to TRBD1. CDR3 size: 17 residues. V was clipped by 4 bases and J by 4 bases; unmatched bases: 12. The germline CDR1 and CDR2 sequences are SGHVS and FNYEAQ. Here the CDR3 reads CASSSTPGQGGSDTQYF. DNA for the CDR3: TGTGCCAGCAGCTCAACCCCGGGACAGGGAGGATCAGATACGCAGTATTTT.

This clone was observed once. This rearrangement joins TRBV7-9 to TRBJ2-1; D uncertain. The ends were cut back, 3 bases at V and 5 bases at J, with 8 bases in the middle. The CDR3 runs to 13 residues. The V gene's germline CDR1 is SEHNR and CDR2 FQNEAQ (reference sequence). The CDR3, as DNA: TGTGCCAGCAGCTTGGGCACTGACAATGAGCAGTTCTTC. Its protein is CASSLGTDNEQFF.

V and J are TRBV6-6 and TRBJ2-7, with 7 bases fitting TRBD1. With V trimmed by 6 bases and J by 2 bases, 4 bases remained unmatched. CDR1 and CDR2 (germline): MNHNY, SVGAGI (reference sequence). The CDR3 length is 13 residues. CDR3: CASRRTGAYEQYV. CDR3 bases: TGTGCCAGCAGGAGGACAGGAGCCTACGAGCAGTACGTC.

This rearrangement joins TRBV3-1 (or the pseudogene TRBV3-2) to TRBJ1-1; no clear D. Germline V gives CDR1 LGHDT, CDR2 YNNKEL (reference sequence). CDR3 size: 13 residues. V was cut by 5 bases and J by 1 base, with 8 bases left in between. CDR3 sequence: CASSSVENTEAFF. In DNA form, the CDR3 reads TGTGCCAGCAGCTCGGTAGAGAACACTGAAGCTTTCTTT.

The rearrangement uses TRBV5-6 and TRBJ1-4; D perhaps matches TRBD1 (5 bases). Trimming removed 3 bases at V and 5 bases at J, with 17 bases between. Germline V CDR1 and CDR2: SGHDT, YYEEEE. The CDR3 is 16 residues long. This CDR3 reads CASSSLTRGENEKLFF. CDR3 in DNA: TGTGCCAGCAGCTCCCTGACGCGAGGGGAGAATGAAAAACTGTTTTTT.

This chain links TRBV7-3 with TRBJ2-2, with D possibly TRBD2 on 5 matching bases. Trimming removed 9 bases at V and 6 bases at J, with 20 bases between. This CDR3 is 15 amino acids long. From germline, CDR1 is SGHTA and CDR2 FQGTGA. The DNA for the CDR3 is TGTGCCAGTGCCCCGGCAGGCGTGGAGGCCGGGGAGCTGTTTTTT. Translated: CASAPAGVEAGELFF.

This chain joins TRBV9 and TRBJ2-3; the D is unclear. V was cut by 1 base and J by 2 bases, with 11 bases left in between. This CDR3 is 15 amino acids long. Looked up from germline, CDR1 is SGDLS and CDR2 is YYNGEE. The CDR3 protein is CASSVSGPPTDTQYF. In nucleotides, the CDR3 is TGTGCCAGCAGCGTATCAGGTCCTCCCACAGATACGCAGTATTTT.

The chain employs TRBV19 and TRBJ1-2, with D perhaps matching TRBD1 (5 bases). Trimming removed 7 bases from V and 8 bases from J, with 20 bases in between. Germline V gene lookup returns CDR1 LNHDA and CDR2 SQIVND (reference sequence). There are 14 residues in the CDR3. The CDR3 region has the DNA TGTGCCAGTACCTCAGGGAGCATACAACGGGGCTACACCTTC. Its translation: CASTSGSIQRGYTF.

The chain's CDR3 is CASSPPWGVGSSYEQYF. DNA for the CDR3: TGTGCCAGTAGTCCACCTTGGGGTGTGGGGTCCTCCTACGAGCAGTACTTC. This chain connects TRBV19 to TRBJ2-7, with D unclear. Trimming removed 5 bases from V and 0 bases from J, with 20 bases in between. CDR3 length equals 17 residues. Germline V gives CDR1 LNHDA, CDR2 SQIVND (reference sequence).

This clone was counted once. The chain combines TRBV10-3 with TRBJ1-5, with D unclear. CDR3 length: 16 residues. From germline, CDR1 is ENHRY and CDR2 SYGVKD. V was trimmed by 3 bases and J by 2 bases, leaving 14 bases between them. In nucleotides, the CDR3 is TGTGCCATCAGTGACACCCGTGAAGAGGGCAATCAGCCCCAGCATTTT. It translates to CAISDTREEGNQPQHF.

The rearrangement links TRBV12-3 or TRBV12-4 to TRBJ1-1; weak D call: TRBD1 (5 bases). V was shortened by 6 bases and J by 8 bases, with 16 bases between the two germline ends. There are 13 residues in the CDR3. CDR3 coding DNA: TGTGCCAGCAGCGACAGTAAGAGAGAAGAAGCTTTCTTT. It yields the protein CASSDSKREEAFF.

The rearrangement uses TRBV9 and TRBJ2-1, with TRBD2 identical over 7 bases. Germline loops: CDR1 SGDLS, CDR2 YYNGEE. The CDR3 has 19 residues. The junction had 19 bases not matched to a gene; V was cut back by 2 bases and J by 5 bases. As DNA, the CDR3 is TGTGCCAGCAGCGTTAGGCGGGAGTTGGCCTTTGGGCTTGACAATGAGCAGTTCTTC. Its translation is CASSVRRELAFGLDNEQFF.

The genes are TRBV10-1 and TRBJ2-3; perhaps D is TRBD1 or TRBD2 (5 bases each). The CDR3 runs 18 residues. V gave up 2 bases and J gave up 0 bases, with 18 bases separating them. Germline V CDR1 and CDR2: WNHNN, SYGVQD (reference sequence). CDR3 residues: CASSERVSGGRSTDTQYF. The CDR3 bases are TGCGCCAGCAGTGAGCGGGTCAGTGGGGGTAGGAGCACAGATACGCAGTATTTT.

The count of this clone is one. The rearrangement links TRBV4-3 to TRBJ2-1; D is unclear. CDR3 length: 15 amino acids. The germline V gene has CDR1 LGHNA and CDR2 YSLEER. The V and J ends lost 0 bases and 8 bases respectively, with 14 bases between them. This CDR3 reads CASSQDGNGRYEQFF. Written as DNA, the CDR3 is TGCGCCAGCAGCCAAGATGGTAACGGCAGATATGAGCAGTTCTTC.

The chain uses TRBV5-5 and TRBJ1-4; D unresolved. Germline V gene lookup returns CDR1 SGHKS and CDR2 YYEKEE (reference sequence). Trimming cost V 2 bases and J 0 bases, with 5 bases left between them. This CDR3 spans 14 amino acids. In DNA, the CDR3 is TGTGCCAGCAGCTTCGATGCAACTAATGAAAAACTGTTTTTT. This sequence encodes CASSFDATNEKLFF.

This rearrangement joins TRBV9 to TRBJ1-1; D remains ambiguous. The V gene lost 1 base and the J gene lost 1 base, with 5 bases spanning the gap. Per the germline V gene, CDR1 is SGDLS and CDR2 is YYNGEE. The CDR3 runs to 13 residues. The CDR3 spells CASSVQANTEAFF. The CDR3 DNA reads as TGTGCCAGCAGCGTACAAGCGAACACTGAAGCTTTCTTT.

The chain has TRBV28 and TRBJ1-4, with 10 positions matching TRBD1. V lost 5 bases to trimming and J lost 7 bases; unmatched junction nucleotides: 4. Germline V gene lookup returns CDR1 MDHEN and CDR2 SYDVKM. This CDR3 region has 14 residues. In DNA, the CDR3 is TGTGCCAGCAGTGGGACAGGGGCGGGTGAAAAACTGTTTTTT. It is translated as CASSGTGAGEKLFF.

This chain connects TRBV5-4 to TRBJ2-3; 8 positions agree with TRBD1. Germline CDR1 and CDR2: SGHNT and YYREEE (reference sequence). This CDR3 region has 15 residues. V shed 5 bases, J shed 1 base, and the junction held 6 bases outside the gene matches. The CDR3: CASSPGGRGTDTQYF. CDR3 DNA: TGTGCCAGCAGTCCAGGGGGCCGGGGCACAGATACGCAGTATTTT.

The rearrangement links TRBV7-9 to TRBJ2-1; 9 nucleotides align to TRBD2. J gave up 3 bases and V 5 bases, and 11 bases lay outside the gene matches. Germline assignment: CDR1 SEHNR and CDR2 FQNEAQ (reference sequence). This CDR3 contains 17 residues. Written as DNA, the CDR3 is TGTGCCAGCAGCCCCCCAGTATCTAGCGGGATCTACAATGAGCAGTTCTTC. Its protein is CASSPPVSSGIYNEQFF.

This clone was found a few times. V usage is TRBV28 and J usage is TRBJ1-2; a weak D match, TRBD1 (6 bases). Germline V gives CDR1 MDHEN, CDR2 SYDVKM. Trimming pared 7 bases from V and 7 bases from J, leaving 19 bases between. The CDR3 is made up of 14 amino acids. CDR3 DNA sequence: TGTGCCAGCAACCCCTCAGGGGAAGGGCGTGGCTACACCTTC. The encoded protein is CASNPSGEGRGYTF.

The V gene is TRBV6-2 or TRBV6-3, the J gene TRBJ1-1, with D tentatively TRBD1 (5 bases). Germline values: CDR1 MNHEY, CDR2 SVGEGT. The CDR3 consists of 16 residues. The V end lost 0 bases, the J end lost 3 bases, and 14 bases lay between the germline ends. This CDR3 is CASSYSGEGTYTEAFF. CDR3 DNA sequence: TGTGCCAGCAGTTACTCGGGGGAGGGAACGTACACTGAAGCTTTCTTT.

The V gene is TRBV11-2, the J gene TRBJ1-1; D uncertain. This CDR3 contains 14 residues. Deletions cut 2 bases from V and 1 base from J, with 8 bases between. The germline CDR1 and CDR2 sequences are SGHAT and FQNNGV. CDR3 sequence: CASSLYEGNTEAFF. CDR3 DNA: TGTGCCAGCAGCTTATACGAGGGGAACACTGAAGCTTTCTTT.

CDR3 bases: TGTGCCAGTAGTATATCCGGGACATCTAGGGTCGACACCTTC. It translates to CASSISGTSRVDTF. The chain recombines TRBV19 with TRBJ1-2, with a weak D call TRBD1 (6 bases). CDR1 is LNHDA and CDR2 is SQIVND in the germline V gene (reference sequence). The CDR3 has 14 residues. Trimming removed 2 bases at V and 12 bases at J, with 19 bases between.

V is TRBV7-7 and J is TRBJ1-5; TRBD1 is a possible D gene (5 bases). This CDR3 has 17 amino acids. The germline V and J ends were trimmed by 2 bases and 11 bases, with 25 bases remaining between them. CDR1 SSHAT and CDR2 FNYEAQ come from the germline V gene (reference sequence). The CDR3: CASSLSGGWGNRRSQHF. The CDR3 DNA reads TGTGCCAGCAGCTTAAGTGGCGGTTGGGGGAACCGGAGGTCCCAGCATTTT.

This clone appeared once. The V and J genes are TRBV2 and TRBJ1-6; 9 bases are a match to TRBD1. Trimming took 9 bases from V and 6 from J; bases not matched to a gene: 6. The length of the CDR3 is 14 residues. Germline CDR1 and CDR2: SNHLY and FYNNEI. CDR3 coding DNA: TGTGCCAGACAGGGGGCAATTCCTAATTCACCCCTCCACTTT. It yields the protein CARQGAIPNSPLHF.

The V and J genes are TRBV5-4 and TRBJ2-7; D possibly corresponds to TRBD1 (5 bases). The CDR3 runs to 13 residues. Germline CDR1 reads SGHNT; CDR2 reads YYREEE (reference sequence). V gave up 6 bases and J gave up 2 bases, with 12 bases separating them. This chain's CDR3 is CASKTGRAYEQYV. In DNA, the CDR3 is TGTGCCAGCAAAACAGGTCGCGCCTACGAGCAGTACGTC.